This T cell receptor beta chain came from a study of memory CD4+ T cells and cytomegalovirus serostatus. The V segment lost 4 bases and the J segment 4 bases; nucleotides outside the gene matches: 14. This CDR3 spans 17 amino acids. Germline V gene sequence: CDR1 SGHRS, CDR2 YFSETQ. The sort gate was single viable CD3+CD4+CD8-CD45RO+ cells for memory CD4+ T cells. Total CD4+ T cells were enriched by CD4 positive selection. Study-wide points: CD4+ memory repertoires contained about 40% of the roughly 160 reported CMV TCRbeta sequences.

This clone was seen a handful of times. The antigen remains unidentified. The method was immunoSEQ multiplex PCR; TCRdb's version includes in-frame clones alone and lacks a portion of them. This sample yields around 60,000 clones, of which 60% to 80% are seen a single time; 0.7% to 0.9% belongs to the top ten. The sequenced sample was memory CD4+ T cells from blood. The TCR comes from an adult in good health and CMV-seronegative. The V call is TRBV5-1, the J call TRBJ2-5, with 9 bases aligning to TRBD2. CDR3 protein: CASSHSLAGRSGETQYF. CDR3 in DNA: TGCGCCAGCAGCCACTCCCTAGCGGGGAGATCTGGAGAGACCCAGTACTTC.